The 5 T cell receptor beta chains in this list originate from one sample, sequenced in a study of cytomegalovirus exposure and HLA in healthy donors. Sequenced by immunoSEQ multiplex PCR; TCRdb stores in-frame clones only, minus some. The sample shows 120,000 to 150,000 clones, around nine tenths of them seen only once. Sequenced: PBMCs. These TCRs come from a young woman in good health and CMV-seropositive.

J is TRBJ1-5 and V is TRBV30; D ambiguous. Trimming cost V 0 bases and J 0 bases, with 9 bases left between them. The germline V gene has CDR1 GTSNPN and CDR2 SVGIG (reference sequence). CDR3 length: 15 residues. The CDR3 sequence is CAWSVSLYSNQPQHF. In DNA, the CDR3 is TGTGCCTGGAGTGTATCCCTGTATAGCAATCAGCCCCAGCATTTT.

The chain links TRBV7-2 to TRBJ1-1, with D possibly being TRBD1 (6 bases). The CDR3 covers 15 residues. Germline assignment: CDR1 SGHTA and CDR2 FQGNSA. Deletions cut 5 bases from V and 6 bases from J, with 19 bases between. CDR3 sequence: CASSLLAGALSEAFF. CDR3 bases: TGTGCCAGCAGCCTTCTTGCGGGGGCTTTATCTGAAGCTTTCTTT.

CDR3 in amino acids: CASSDPGTPGNYGYTF. CDR3 coding DNA: TGTGCCAGCAGTGACCCCGGGACACCTGGGAACTATGGCTACACCTTC. V gene TRBV2 combines with J gene TRBJ1-2; D possibly corresponds to TRBD1 (6 bases). CDR1 is SNHLY and CDR2 is FYNNEI in the germline V gene. The CDR3 is 16 amino acids. Trimming removed 3 bases from V and 2 bases from J, with 16 bases in between. The full variable domain, rest sourced from reference TRBV2 and TRBJ1-2, is EPEVTQTPSHQVTQMGQEVILRCVPISNHLYFYWYRQILGQKVEFLVSFYNNEISEKSEIFDDQFSVERPDGSNFTLKIRSTKLEDSAMYFCASSDPGTPGNYGYTFGSGTRLTVV.

The rearrangement links TRBV29-1 to TRBJ1-5; no firm D call. V was trimmed by 7 bases and J by 4 bases, leaving 11 bases between them. The CDR3 has 12 residues. The germline gives CDR1 SQVTM, CDR2 ANQGSEA. The CDR3 region is CSARFENQPQHF. CDR3 in DNA: TGCAGCGCGAGATTTGAGAATCAGCCCCAGCATTTT.

The chain is built from TRBV18 and TRBJ1-6, with 7 bases aligning to TRBD1. CDR1 is KGHSH, CDR2 LQKENI, per germline. The V gene end was trimmed by 3 bases and the J gene end by 5 bases; junction bases not matched to a gene: 1. The CDR3 spans 14 residues. CDR3 loop: CASSPGQNNSPLHF. CDR3 nucleotides: TGTGCCAGCTCACCGGGACAGAATAATTCACCCCTCCACTTT.